These 21 T cell receptor beta chains share one sample of origin, sequenced in a study of blood T cell repertoires in COVID-19. Clones were read by immunoSEQ multiplex PCR, and TCRdb kept only the in-frame ones, dropping some. The table includes some 330,000 clones, around 86% detected once. Material: PBMCs or T cells enriched from blood (not recorded which). Receptors originate from a woman aged 45-59 years who had recovered from COVID-19.

This clone came up once. This rearrangement joins TRBV15 to TRBJ1-4, with TRBD1 identical over 12 bases. Trimming took 1 base from V and 8 from J; bases not matched to a gene: 5. Per germline, CDR1 LNHNV and CDR2 YYDKDF (reference sequence). The CDR3 has 16 amino acids. Here the CDR3 reads CATSRGGTGGREKLFF. The CDR3 bases are TGTGCCACCAGCAGAGGGGGGACAGGGGGCCGGGAAAAACTGTTTTTT.

V gene TRBV7-2 combines with J gene TRBJ1-2; no definite D call. There are 13 residues in the CDR3. Per germline, CDR1 SGHTA and CDR2 FQGNSA. V was clipped by 0 bases and J by 7 bases, with 9 bases between them. CDR3 in amino acids: CASSLARIGGYTF. The CDR3 DNA reads TGTGCCAGCAGCTTAGCGAGGATCGGTGGCTACACCTTC.

The rearrangement uses TRBV9 and TRBJ1-3; 7 nucleotides agree with TRBD1. V lost 1 base, J lost 0 bases, and 7 bases stayed unmatched. Germline CDR1 and CDR2: SGDLS and YYNGEE. The CDR3 extends over 17 amino acids. In DNA form, the CDR3 reads TGTGCCAGCAGCGTATTGGGACAGAGGAGCTCTGGAAACACCATATATTTT. Its protein product is CASSVLGQRSSGNTIYF.

This chain uses TRBV7-9 with TRBJ2-5; 14 nucleotides agree with TRBD2. The CDR3 is 15 amino acids. Germline V gene sequence: CDR1 SEHNR, CDR2 FQNEAQ (reference sequence). Trimming took 1 base from V and 5 from J; bases not matched to a gene: 0. CDR3 protein: CASSLGLAGGETQYF. The CDR3 nucleotides are TGTGCCAGCAGCTTAGGACTAGCGGGGGGGGAGACCCAGTACTTC.

The genes are TRBV6-2 or TRBV6-3 and TRBJ1-2; 7 bases match TRBD1. The CDR3 runs 12 residues. Germline values: CDR1 MNHEY, CDR2 SVGEGT. With V trimmed by 6 bases and J by 4 bases, 2 bases remained unmatched. CDR3 sequence (DNA): TGTGCCAGCAGCCGGGACAGCTATGGCTACACCTTC. Its protein product is CASSRDSYGYTF.

V usage is TRBV19 and J usage is TRBJ2-3; the D gene is possibly TRBD1 (6 bases). Per germline, CDR1 LNHDA and CDR2 SQIVND (reference sequence). Trimming removed 3 bases from V and 5 bases from J, with 15 bases in between. This CDR3 is built from 15 residues. The CDR3 DNA follows: TGTGCCAGTAGTATCACCAGGGGCCGTAGAGATACGCAGTATTTT. This gives the protein CASSITRGRRDTQYF.

V is TRBV19 and J is TRBJ1-1, with 8 bases matching TRBD1. Germline values: CDR1 LNHDA, CDR2 SQIVND (reference sequence). J was trimmed by 6 bases and V by 6 bases; bases with no gene match: 6. The CDR3 is 13 residues long. The CDR3 coding sequence is TGTGCCAGTAGCACAGGGGGTTTATCTGAAGCTTTCTTT. Its protein is CASSTGGLSEAFF.

The chain is built from TRBV19 and TRBJ2-7, with TRBD1 identical over 8 bases. V was clipped by 5 bases and J by 4 bases; unmatched bases: 10. CDR3 size: 15 residues. Germline CDR1 reads LNHDA; CDR2 reads SQIVND (reference sequence). The CDR3 sequence: CASSSTGRTGYEQYF. In DNA, the CDR3 is TGTGCCAGTAGTTCCACCGGCCGGACAGGGTACGAGCAGTACTTC.

This clone was seen many times. Other DNA sequences within the sample encode an identical CDR3. The gene calls are TRBV5-1 and TRBJ1-1, with D hard to call. Germline-derived CDR1 and CDR2 are SGHRS and YFSETQ. Trimming removed 1 base at V and 0 bases at J, with 7 bases between. This CDR3 comprises 14 residues. The CDR3 protein is CASSLRGLNTEAFF. CDR3 DNA: TGCGCCAGCAGCTTGCGGGGTTTGAACACTGAAGCTTTCTTT.

The chain is built from TRBV19 and TRBJ1-5; 8 bases fit TRBD1. Germline CDR1 reads LNHDA; CDR2 reads SQIVND (reference sequence). CDR3 length: 15 residues. J lost 7 bases, V lost 4 bases, and 9 bases had no gene match. CDR3 nucleotides: TGTGCCAGTAGTAGCCAGACAGGGGCTGGCCAGCCCCAGCATTTT. It codes for CASSSQTGAGQPQHF.

The V and J genes are TRBV27 and TRBJ1-2; D not certain. The germline gives CDR1 MNHEY, CDR2 SMNVEV (reference sequence). V lost 3 bases and J 1 base, leaving 9 bases between the germline ends. The CDR3 spans 14 residues. The CDR3 nucleotides are TGTGCCAGCAGTTTTAGGGCGGGTAACTATGGCTACACCTTC. It yields the protein CASSFRAGNYGYTF.

This chain connects TRBV19 to TRBJ1-5; D uncertain. This CDR3 has 14 amino acids. Germline loops: CDR1 LNHDA, CDR2 SQIVND (reference sequence). Trimming cost V 10 bases and J 2 bases, with 15 bases left between them. The CDR3 DNA sequence: TGTGCCACCAGGTTTGGCACGGGCAATCAGCCCCAGCATTTT. Amino acids: CATRFGTGNQPQHF.

CDR3 sequence (DNA): TGTGCCAGCAAACTGGGGCAGCTCGGCACTGAAGCTTTCTTT. It translates to CASKLGQLGTEAFF. The chain joins TRBV7-2 to TRBJ1-1; D might be TRBD1 (5 bases). The V gene's germline CDR1 is SGHTA and CDR2 FQGNSA. Trimming took 7 bases from V and 4 from J, leaving 16 bases between them. The CDR3 is 14 residues long. Full variable domain (rest looked up from reference TRBV7-2 and TRBJ1-1): GAGVSQSPSNKVTEKGKDVELRCDPISGHTALYWYRQSLGQGLEFLIYFQGNSAPDKSGLPSDRFSAERTGGSVSTLTIQRTQQEDSAVYLCASKLGQLGTEAFFGQGTRLTVV.

V and J are TRBV2 and TRBJ2-3; D gene unclear. Germline assignment: CDR1 SNHLY and CDR2 FYNNEI. Trimming removed 6 bases at V and 0 bases at J, with 7 bases between. This CDR3 has 13 residues. CDR3 in DNA: TGTGCCAGCAGCCTACGAAGCACAGATACGCAGTATTTT. Translated: CASSLRSTDTQYF.

This chain links TRBV29-1 with TRBJ1-2; possible D gene TRBD1, 6 bases. Trimming took off 1 base at V and 8 bases at J, with 14 bases between the two ends. Germline V CDR1 and CDR2: SQVTM, ANQGSEA. This CDR3 has 13 residues. This chain's CDR3 is CSVEALAGDGYTF. Here the CDR3 DNA reads TGCAGCGTTGAAGCTTTGGCAGGGGACGGCTACACCTTC.

V usage is TRBV6-5 and J usage is TRBJ2-7; 7 bases are shared with TRBD2. Looked up from germline, CDR1 is MNHEY and CDR2 is SVGAGI. The CDR3 is 14 residues long. The V and J ends lost 2 bases and 5 bases, in that order; junction bases with no gene match: 6. DNA of the CDR3: TGTGCCAGCAGTTACGCGGGAGATCGGGACGAGCAGTACTTC. It specifies CASSYAGDRDEQYF.

V and J are TRBV12-3 or TRBV12-4 and TRBJ1-6; 7 nucleotides line up with TRBD1. V was clipped by 3 bases and J by 10 bases; unmatched bases: 3. There are 13 residues in the CDR3. The CDR3 region is CASSLGRGSPLHF. The DNA for the CDR3 is TGTGCCAGCAGTTTGGGCAGGGGGTCACCCCTCCACTTT.

The CDR3 protein is CASLAGGSYEQYF. The CDR3 DNA sequence: TGTGCCAGTTTAGCGGGAGGGTCCTACGAGCAGTACTTC. This chain links TRBV2 with TRBJ2-7, with TRBD2 matching over 11 bases. CDR3 size: 13 residues. CDR1 is SNHLY, CDR2 FYNNEI, per germline. J gave up 1 base and V 9 bases, and 2 bases lay outside the gene matches.

This sequence joins TRBV5-4 and TRBJ1-2; 9 bases line up with TRBD1. V lost 0 bases and J lost 4; bases outside the gene matches: 4. This CDR3 comprises 15 residues. The germline gives CDR1 SGHNT, CDR2 YYREEE (reference sequence). The CDR3 sequence: CASSLAKTGGYGYTF. The CDR3 coding sequence is TGTGCCAGCAGCTTGGCGAAGACAGGGGGCTATGGCTACACCTTC.

The rearrangement links TRBV5-1 to TRBJ1-1; TRBD1 matches at 8 bases. The junction had 6 bases not matched to a gene; V was cut back by 4 bases and J by 1 base. Germline CDR1 reads SGHRS; CDR2 reads YFSETQ. The CDR3 covers 15 residues. The CDR3 DNA reads TGCGCCAGCAGCGGCCAGGGGGCCCAGAACACTGAAGCTTTCTTT. The encoded protein is CASSGQGAQNTEAFF.

V usage is TRBV4-3 and J usage is TRBJ1-2; tentative D call: TRBD1 (6 bases). There are 15 residues in the CDR3. The germline V gene encodes CDR1 LGHNA and CDR2 YSLEER. Trimming removed 0 bases at V and 1 base at J, with 9 bases between. CDR3 protein: CASSQDGQSNYGYTF. The DNA of the CDR3 is TGCGCCAGCAGCCAAGATGGACAGAGTAACTATGGCTACACCTTC.